This T cell receptor beta chain was captured by sequencing in a study of CD8 T cells in ankylosing spondylitis. This clonotype was seen repeatedly, ten times or more. The V end was cut by 3 bases, the J end by 1 base, with 10 bases between. This CDR3 spans 14 amino acids. TCRdb passed the 5' RACE reads through MiXCR, listing each CDR3 protein once. The sample has approximately 250,000 distinct CDR3 sequences; around 25% are singletons. Sequenced material: blood, either unsorted or a sorted T cell fraction (not recorded which). The receptor was isolated from a male donor with ankylosing spondylitis or in good health (not recorded which). This sequence joins TRBV12-3 or TRBV12-4 and TRBJ2-7; D is uncertain. The CDR3, as DNA: TGTGCCAGCAGTTTTTTGGACCGGTCCTACGAGCAGTACTTC. Its translation: CASSFLDRSYEQYF.